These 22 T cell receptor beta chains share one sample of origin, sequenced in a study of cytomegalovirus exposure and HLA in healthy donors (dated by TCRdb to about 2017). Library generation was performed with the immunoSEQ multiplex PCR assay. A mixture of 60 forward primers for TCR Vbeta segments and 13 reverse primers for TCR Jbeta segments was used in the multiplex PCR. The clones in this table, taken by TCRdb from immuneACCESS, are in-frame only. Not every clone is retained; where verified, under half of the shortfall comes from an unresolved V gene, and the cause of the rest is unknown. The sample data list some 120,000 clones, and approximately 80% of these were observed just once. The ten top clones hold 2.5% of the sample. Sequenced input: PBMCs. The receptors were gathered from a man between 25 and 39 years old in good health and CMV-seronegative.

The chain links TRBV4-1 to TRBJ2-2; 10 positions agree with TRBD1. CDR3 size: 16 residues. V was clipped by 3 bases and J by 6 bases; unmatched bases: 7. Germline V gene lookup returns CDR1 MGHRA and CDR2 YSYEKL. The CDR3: CASSHTGTGDSGELFF. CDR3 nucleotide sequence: TGCGCCAGCAGCCACACCGGGACAGGGGATTCCGGGGAGCTGTTTTTT.

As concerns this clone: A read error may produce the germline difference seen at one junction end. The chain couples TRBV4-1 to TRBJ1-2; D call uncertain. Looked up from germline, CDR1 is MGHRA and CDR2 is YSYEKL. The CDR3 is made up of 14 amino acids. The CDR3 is CASSQPYTNYGYPF. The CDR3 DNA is TGCGCCAGCAGCCAACCCTATACTAACTATGGCTACCCCTTC.

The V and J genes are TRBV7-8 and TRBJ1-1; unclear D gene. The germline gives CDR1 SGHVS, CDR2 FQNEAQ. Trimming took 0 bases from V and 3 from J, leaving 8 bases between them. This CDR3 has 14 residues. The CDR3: CASSLARWYTEAFF. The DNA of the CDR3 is TGTGCCAGCAGCTTAGCGCGATGGTACACTGAAGCTTTCTTT.

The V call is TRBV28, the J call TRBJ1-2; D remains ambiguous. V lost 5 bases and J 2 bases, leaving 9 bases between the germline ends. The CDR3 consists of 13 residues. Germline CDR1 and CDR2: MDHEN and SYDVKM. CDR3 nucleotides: TGTGCCAGCAGTGTAGACGGGAACTATGGCTACACCTTC. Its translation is CASSVDGNYGYTF.

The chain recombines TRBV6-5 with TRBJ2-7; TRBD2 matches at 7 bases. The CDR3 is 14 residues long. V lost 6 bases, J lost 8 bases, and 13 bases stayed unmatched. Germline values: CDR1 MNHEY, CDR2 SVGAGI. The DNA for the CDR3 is TGTGCCAGCAGGAGCGGGGTGGGGGGTACGAAGCAGTACTTC. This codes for CASRSGVGGTKQYF.

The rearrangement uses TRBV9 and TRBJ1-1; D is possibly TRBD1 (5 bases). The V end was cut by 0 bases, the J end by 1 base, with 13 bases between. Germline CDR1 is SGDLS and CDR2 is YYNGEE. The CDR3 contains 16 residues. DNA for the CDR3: TGTGCCAGCAGCGTAGACCCTAGGCAGGGGAACACTGAAGCTTTCTTT. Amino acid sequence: CASSVDPRQGNTEAFF.

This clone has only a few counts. CDR3 region: CASSTPLAGDSNTDTQYF. CDR3 bases: TGTGCCAGCAGCACCCCACTAGCGGGAGACTCTAACACAGATACGCAGTATTTT. The chain is built from TRBV2 and TRBJ2-3, with 11 bases lining up with TRBD2. The V and J ends lost 6 bases and 2 bases, in that order; junction bases with no gene match: 13. The CDR3 is 18 residues long. CDR1 SNHLY and CDR2 FYNNEI come from the germline V gene.

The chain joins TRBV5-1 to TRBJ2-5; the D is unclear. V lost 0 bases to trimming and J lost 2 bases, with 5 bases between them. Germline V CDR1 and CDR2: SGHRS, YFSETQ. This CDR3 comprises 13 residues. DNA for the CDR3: TGCGCCAGCAGCTTGGCAGTACAAGAGACCCAGTACTTC. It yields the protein CASSLAVQETQYF.

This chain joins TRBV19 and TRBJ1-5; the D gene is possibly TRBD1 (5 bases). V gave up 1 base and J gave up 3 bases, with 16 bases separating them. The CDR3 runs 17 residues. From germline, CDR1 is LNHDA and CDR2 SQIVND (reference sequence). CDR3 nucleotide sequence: TGTGCCAGTAGTATAGGGGGGGGAGGGACCAACAATCAGCCCCAGCATTTT. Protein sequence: CASSIGGGGTNNQPQHF.

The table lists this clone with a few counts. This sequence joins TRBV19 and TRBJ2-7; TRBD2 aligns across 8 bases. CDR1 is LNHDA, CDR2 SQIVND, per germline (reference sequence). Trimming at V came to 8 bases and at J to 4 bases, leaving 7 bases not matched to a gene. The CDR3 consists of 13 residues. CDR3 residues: CASASGSRYEQYF. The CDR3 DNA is TGTGCCAGTGCCAGCGGGAGTAGGTACGAGCAGTACTTC. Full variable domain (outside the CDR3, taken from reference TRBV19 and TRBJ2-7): DGGITQSPKYLFRKEGQNVTLSCEQNLNHDAMYWYRQDPGQGLRLIYYSQIVNDFQKGDIAEGYSVSREKKESFPLTVTSAQKNPTAFYLCASASGSRYEQYFGPGTRLTVT.

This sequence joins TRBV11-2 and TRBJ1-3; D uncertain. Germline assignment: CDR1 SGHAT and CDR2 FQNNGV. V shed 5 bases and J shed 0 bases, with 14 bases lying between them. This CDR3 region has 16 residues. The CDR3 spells CASSPHRRASGNTIYF. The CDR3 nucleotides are TGTGCCAGCAGCCCACATCGGAGGGCCTCTGGAAACACCATATATTTT.

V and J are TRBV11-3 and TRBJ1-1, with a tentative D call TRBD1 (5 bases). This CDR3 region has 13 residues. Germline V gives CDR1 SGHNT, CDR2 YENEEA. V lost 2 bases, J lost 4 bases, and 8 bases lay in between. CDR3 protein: CASSLIGVTEAFF. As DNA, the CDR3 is TGTGCCAGCAGCTTAATAGGGGTCACTGAAGCTTTCTTT.

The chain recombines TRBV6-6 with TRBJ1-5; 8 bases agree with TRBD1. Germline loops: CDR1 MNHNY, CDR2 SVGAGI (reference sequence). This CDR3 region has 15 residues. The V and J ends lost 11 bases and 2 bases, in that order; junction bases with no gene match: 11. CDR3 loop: CAGRTGQLGNQPQHF. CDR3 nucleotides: TGTGCCGGCCGGACAGGGCAGCTAGGCAATCAGCCCCAGCATTTT.

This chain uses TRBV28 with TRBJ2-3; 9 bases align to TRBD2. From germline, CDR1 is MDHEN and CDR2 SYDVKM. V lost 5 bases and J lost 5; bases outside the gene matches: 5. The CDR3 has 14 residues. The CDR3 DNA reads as TGTGCCAGCAGTAGGCGGGAGGGCAAAGATACGCAGTATTTT. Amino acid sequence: CASSRREGKDTQYF.

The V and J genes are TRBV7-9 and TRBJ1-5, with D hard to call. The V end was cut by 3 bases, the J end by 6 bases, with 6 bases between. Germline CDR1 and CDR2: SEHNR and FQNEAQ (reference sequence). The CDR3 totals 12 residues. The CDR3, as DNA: TGTGCCAGCAGCTTTGACACTCAGCCCCAGCATTTT. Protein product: CASSFDTQPQHF.

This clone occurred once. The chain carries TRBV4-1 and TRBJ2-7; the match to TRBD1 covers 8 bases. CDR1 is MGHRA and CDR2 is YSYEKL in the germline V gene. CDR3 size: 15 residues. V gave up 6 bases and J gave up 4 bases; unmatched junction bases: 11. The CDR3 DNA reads TGCGCCAGCAGTTCCGGACAGGGAGCTCTTTACGAGCAGTACTTC. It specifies CASSSGQGALYEQYF.

The CDR3 nucleotides read TGCGCCAGCCAACCTACGGGACAGGGGATCACCGGGGAGCTGTTTTTT. The encoded protein is CASQPTGQGITGELFF. V usage is TRBV5-1 and J usage is TRBJ2-2; 10 nucleotides agree with TRBD1. The CDR3 contains 16 residues. V lost 7 bases to trimming and J lost 4 bases; unmatched junction nucleotides: 10. The V gene's germline CDR1 is SGHRS and CDR2 YFSETQ.

The CDR3 DNA is TGTGCCAGCAGCTTAGCGCTCGTCACGGGGGAGCAGTTCTTC. It specifies CASSLALVTGEQFF. The V gene is TRBV7-6, the J gene TRBJ2-1; weak D call: TRBD2 (5 bases). The V end was cut by 0 bases, the J end by 10 bases, with 13 bases between. Germline CDR1 reads SGHVS; CDR2 reads FNYEAQ. The length of the CDR3 is 14 residues.

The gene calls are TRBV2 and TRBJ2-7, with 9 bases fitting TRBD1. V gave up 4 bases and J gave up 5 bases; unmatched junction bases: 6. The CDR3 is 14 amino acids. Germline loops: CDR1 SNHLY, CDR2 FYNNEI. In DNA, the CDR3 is TGTGCCAGCAGTGGGGGACAGGGAAGTAACGAGCAGTACTTC. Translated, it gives CASSGGQGSNEQYF.

CDR3 amino acids: CASSLLTGQGDYNEQFF. The CDR3 coding sequence is TGTGCCAGCAGTTTATTAACGGGGCAGGGGGACTACAATGAGCAGTTCTTC. The chain has TRBV27 and TRBJ2-1, with 7 bases matching TRBD1. The CDR3 is made up of 17 amino acids. The V gene's germline CDR1 is MNHEY and CDR2 SMNVEV (reference sequence). J gave up 3 bases and V 1 base, and 9 bases lay outside the gene matches.

The CDR3 loop is CASSIGDRGLHQPQHF. In nucleotides, the CDR3 is TGTGCCAGTAGTATAGGTGACAGGGGGCTGCATCAGCCCCAGCATTTT. The J gene is TRBJ1-5, the V gene TRBV19; 10 nucleotides line up with TRBD1. V gave up 1 base and J gave up 5 bases; unmatched junction bases: 5. CDR1 LNHDA and CDR2 SQIVND come from the germline V gene (reference sequence). The CDR3 is 16 amino acids.

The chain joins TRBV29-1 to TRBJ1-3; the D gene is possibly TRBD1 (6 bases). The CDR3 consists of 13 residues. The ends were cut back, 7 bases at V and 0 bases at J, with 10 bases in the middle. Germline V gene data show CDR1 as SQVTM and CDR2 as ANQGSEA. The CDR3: CSAQGFSGNTIYF. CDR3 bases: TGCAGCGCACAGGGTTTCTCTGGAAACACCATATATTTT.